Below, 4 T cell receptor beta chains from the same sample are listed, as sequenced in a study of PD-1 blockade in mismatch repair-deficient tumors. Only in-frame clones appear in the TCRdb table, and some are missing; sequencing was by immunoSEQ multiplex PCR. The sample has around 100,000 clones; about three quarters are singletons. The sequencing used peripheral blood, collected 60 weeks after starting pembrolizumab. The receptors derive from an adult with mismatch repair-deficient cancer.

The gene calls are TRBV9 and TRBJ1-3; D remains unclear. The CDR3 extends over 15 amino acids. Per the germline V gene, CDR1 is SGDLS and CDR2 is YYNGEE. The V end was cut by 4 bases, the J end by 0 bases, with 11 bases between. In nucleotides, the CDR3 is TGTGCCAGCAGCTCCCAACCGTTCTCTGGAAACACCATATATTTT. This sequence encodes CASSSQPFSGNTIYF.

The chain couples TRBV5-6 to TRBJ1-1; possibly TRBD1 for D (5 bases). V was trimmed by 2 bases and J by 3 bases, leaving 14 bases between them. Germline V gives CDR1 SGHDT, CDR2 YYEEEE. There are 15 residues in the CDR3. The CDR3 protein is CASSFVGGGDTEAFF. As DNA, the CDR3 is TGTGCCAGCAGCTTCGTGGGGGGTGGGGACACTGAAGCTTTCTTT.

This clone was picked up a small number of times. The chain links TRBV27 to TRBJ2-7; 9 bases map to TRBD2. This CDR3 spans 15 amino acids. Germline V gene data show CDR1 as MNHEY and CDR2 as SMNVEV (reference sequence). Trimming at V came to 6 bases and at J to 3 bases, leaving 9 bases not matched to a gene. CDR3 nucleotides: TGTGCCAGCAGCAAGACTAGCGGAGCGCTCTACGAGCAGTACTTC. This translates into CASSKTSGALYEQYF.

The DNA of the CDR3 is TGTGCCAGCAGCGCTGGACAGACGGGACTAGCGGGCGGAGATACGCAGTATTTT. Its protein product is CASSAGQTGLAGGDTQYF. The chain combines TRBV2 with TRBJ2-3; the match to TRBD2 covers 12 bases. The CDR3 is 18 amino acids. Germline CDR1 and CDR2: SNHLY and FYNNEI. V was pared by 6 bases and J by 5 bases, with 15 bases of the junction left unmatched. Variable domain in full (rest from reference TRBV2 and TRBJ2-3): EPEVTQTPSHQVTQMGQEVILRCVPISNHLYFYWYRQILGQKVEFLVSFYNNEISEKSEIFDDQFSVERPDGSNFTLKIRSTKLEDSAMYFCASSAGQTGLAGGDTQYFGPGTRLTVL.